This T cell receptor (beta chain) comes out of a study of blood T cell repertoires in COVID-19. J lost 4 bases, V lost 3 bases, and 4 bases had no gene match. CDR1 is SGHTA and CDR2 is FQGNSA in the germline V gene. This CDR3 has 15 residues. Here immunoSEQ multiplex PCR was the method, and the copy in TCRdb shows in-frame clones only, minus some. The sample has approximately 250,000 clones; more than 85% are singletons. No more than 2 weeks before study entry, exposed participants had met a case of COVID-19. The sample taken for sequencing was PBMCs or T cells enriched from blood (not recorded which). The rearrangement joins TRBV7-2 to TRBJ2-1; TRBD2 matches at 9 bases. The origin of this receptor is a man aged 35-49 years who had been exposed to COVID-19. As DNA, the CDR3 is TGTGCCAGCAGCTTTAGCGGGAGTGCTTACAATGAGCAGTTCTTC. This encodes CASSFSGSAYNEQFF.